Listed below are T cell receptor beta chains from one sample, sequenced in a study of cytomegalovirus exposure and HLA in healthy donors. Clones were read by immunoSEQ multiplex PCR, and TCRdb kept only the in-frame ones, dropping some. The data contain 150,000 to 200,000 clones, around four fifths of them singletons. The sample consisted of PBMCs. These receptors were obtained from a woman aged 40 to 55 in good health and CMV-seronegative. Both conserved end residues are part of each CDR3. A D gene is named only where the DNA matches it firmly. Not every row has a clone size; where given, it reads once, few, many or a size class.

clone_size j_call d_call v_call cdr3_aa cdr3_nt
. TRBJ1-5 . TRBV30 CAWSVLSNQPQHF TGTGCCTGGAGTGTACTTAGCAATCAGCCCCAGCATTTT
. TRBJ2-3 TRBD1 TRBV6-6 CASIPGQTAGTQYF TGTGCCAGCATTCCGGGACAGACCGCGGGTACGCAGTATTTT
. TRBJ2-7 TRBD2 TRBV10-1 CASSELTSGSHEQYF TGCGCCAGCAGTGAACTGACTAGCGGGAGCCACGAGCAGTACTTC
. TRBJ1-1 TRBD1 TRBV7-9 CSSSLVPYRDRGWTEAFF TGTTCCAGCAGCTTAGTCCCCTACCGGGACAGGGGATGGACTGAAGCTTTCTTT
. TRBJ2-5 TRBD2 TRBV7-2 CASSFSIAGGQETQYF TGTGCCAGCAGCTTTTCTATCGCGGGAGGGCAAGAGACCCAGTACTTC
. TRBJ2-1 . TRBV9 CASSPNPPSISYNEQFF TGTGCCAGCAGCCCTAATCCGCCATCTATCTCCTACAATGAGCAGTTCTTC
. TRBJ1-1 TRBD1 TRBV6-5 CASRAPGGNTEAFF TGTGCCAGCAGAGCCCCAGGGGGGAACACTGAAGCTTTCTTT
. TRBJ1-5 . TRBV19 CASSIRDTRLSNQPQHF TGTGCCAGTAGTATCCGGGACACTCGGCTTAGCAATCAGCCCCAGCATTTT
. TRBJ1-1 . TRBV6-5 CASSYSLPESALEAFF TGTGCCAGCAGTTACTCACTACCCGAGAGTGCGCTTGAAGCTTTCTTT
. TRBJ2-5 . TRBV4-2 CASSQEHEETQYF TGTGCCAGCAGCCAAGAACACGAAGAGACCCAGTACTTC
. TRBJ2-5 TRBD2 TRBV29-1 CSVGLAVETQYF TGCAGCGTGGGACTAGCGGTGGAGACCCAGTACTTC
once TRBJ1-1 . TRBV7-9 CASSPEGVQMNTEAFF TGTGCCAGCAGCCCGGAGGGAGTACAGATGAACACTGAAGCTTTCTTT
. TRBJ2-2 TRBD1 TRBV5-8 CASRRLTGTGSGELFF TGTGCCAGCAGACGACTCACCGGGACAGGTTCGGGGGAGCTGTTTTTT
. TRBJ1-4 TRBD1 TRBV7-9 CASSLDGQGRNEKLFF TGTGCCAGCAGCTTGGATGGACAGGGGAGGAATGAAAAACTGTTTTTT
. TRBJ1-2 TRBD1 TRBV10-3 CAISTGGAGQHGYTF TGTGCCATCAGCACAGGGGGCGCGGGACAACATGGCTACACCTTC
. TRBJ2-7 . TRBV2 CASRPDISSYEQYF TGTGCCAGCAGGCCGGACATTAGCTCCTACGAGCAGTACTTC
. TRBJ2-1 TRBD2 TRBV29-1 CSVKGLAGNEQFF TGCAGCGTGAAGGGACTAGCGGGCAATGAGCAGTTCTTC
. TRBJ1-5 . TRBV7-9 CSSSLDSQPQHF TGTTCCAGCAGCTTAGACAGTCAGCCCCAGCATTTT
. TRBJ2-3 . TRBV5-1 CASSLGTSTDTQYF TGCGCCAGCAGCTTGGGGACAAGCACAGATACGCAGTATTTT
. TRBJ1-5 TRBD1 TRBV7-2 CASSQDRGYQPQHF TGTGCCAGCAGCCAGGACAGGGGCTATCAGCCCCAGCATTTT
. TRBJ1-2 TRBD1 TRBV19 CASSIVGQGYGYTF TGTGCCAGTAGTATAGTCGGACAGGGCTATGGCTACACCTTC
. TRBJ2-5 . TRBV11-3 CASSVRQEETQYF TGTGCCAGCAGCGTTCGACAGGAAGAGACCCAGTACTTC
. TRBJ2-7 . TRBV7-2 CASSPPSYEQYF TGTGCCAGCAGCCCCCCATCCTACGAGCAGTACTTC
. TRBJ2-1 TRBD1 TRBV7-2 CASSLASTGGYEQFF TGTGCCAGCAGCTTAGCATCTACAGGGGGCTATGAGCAGTTCTTC
. TRBJ2-5 . TRBV21-1 CASSKGGGWETQYF TGTGCCAGCAGCAAAGGGGGGGGGTGGGAGACCCAGTACTTC
. TRBJ1-1 TRBD1 TRBV5-4 CASSPGGQNTEAFF TGTGCCAGCAGCCCAGGGGGGCAGAACACTGAAGCTTTCTTT
few TRBJ2-1 . TRBV9 CASSLGNRINEQFF TGTGCCAGCAGCCTAGGGAACAGGATCAATGAGCAGTTCTTC
few TRBJ2-1 . TRBV19 CASSALPSTEQFF TGTGCCAGTAGCGCCCTCCCTTCCACAGAGCAGTTCTTC
. TRBJ2-1 TRBD1 TRBV6-1 CASSEGTGFTFEQFF TGTGCCAGCAGTGAAGGGACAGGGTTTACGTTTGAGCAGTTCTTC
. TRBJ2-5 TRBD2 TRBV6-5 CASRTSAETQYF TGTGCCAGCAGGACTAGCGCGGAGACCCAGTACTTC